A single sample is the source of the 27 T cell receptor beta chains below, sequenced in a study of cytomegalovirus exposure and HLA in healthy donors. The study ran its PCR with 60 Vbeta and 13 Jbeta primers. The repertoire was sequenced with immunoSEQ multiplex PCR; TCRdb's copy has only in-frame clones and lacks some. The repertoire holds roughly 230,000 clones, with around 78% as singletons. Sequences were obtained from PBMCs. The receptors were sampled from a boy younger than 18 in good health and CMV-seronegative.

This chain joins TRBV6-5 and TRBJ2-7, with a weak D call TRBD2 (6 bases). Germline V gene data show CDR1 as MNHEY and CDR2 as SVGAGI. Trimming left V 5 bases short and J 3 bases short, with 17 bases between. The CDR3 spans 15 residues. CDR3 bases: TGTGCCAGCAGTACGGTGGGAGGCGCCAGCTACGAGCAGTACTTC. Its protein is CASSTVGGASYEQYF.

The chain employs TRBV15 and TRBJ1-1, with D possibly being TRBD1 (5 bases). This CDR3 contains 15 residues. The germline gives CDR1 LNHNV, CDR2 YYDKDF (reference sequence). The V and J ends lost 4 bases and 4 bases respectively, with 16 bases between them. The CDR3 DNA follows: TGTGCCACCAGCATGGTACGGCAGGGCGGCACTGAAGCTTTCTTT. Amino acid sequence: CATSMVRQGGTEAFF.

The chain recombines TRBV30 with TRBJ1-4; 7 nucleotides line up with TRBD1. J gave up 3 bases and V 1 base, and 5 bases lay outside the gene matches. This CDR3 has 15 residues. Germline V gives CDR1 GTSNPN, CDR2 SVGIG (reference sequence). Here the CDR3 reads CAWSADRAANEKLFF. CDR3 nucleotide sequence: TGTGCCTGGAGTGCCGACAGGGCAGCTAATGAAAAACTGTTTTTT.

The chain recombines TRBV7-2 with TRBJ2-5; 7 bases are shared with TRBD1. Germline V gene lookup returns CDR1 SGHTA and CDR2 FQGNSA. This CDR3 has 18 amino acids. Trimming cost V 1 base and J 0 bases; bases outside gene matches: 11. This chain's CDR3 is CASSLGARGRGYQETQYF. The CDR3 DNA is TGTGCCAGCAGCTTAGGGGCACGGGGCAGGGGGTACCAAGAGACCCAGTACTTC.

The count of this clone is one. The chain joins TRBV10-3 to TRBJ1-1, with D perhaps TRBD1 (6 bases). The CDR3 consists of 15 residues. V gave up 4 bases and J gave up 1 base, with 13 bases separating them. The V gene's germline CDR1 is ENHRY and CDR2 SYGVKD. CDR3 region: CAISGPGDRNTEAFF. The CDR3 DNA follows: TGTGCCATCAGTGGGCCAGGGGACCGGAACACTGAAGCTTTCTTT.

The chain couples TRBV6-6 to TRBJ2-7, with D perhaps matching TRBD1 (6 bases). Germline values: CDR1 MNHNY, CDR2 SVGAGI (reference sequence). V was shortened by 5 bases and J by 4 bases, with 18 bases between the two germline ends. This CDR3 is 15 amino acids long. The CDR3 DNA sequence: TGTGCCAGCAGTGGAAAACAGGGTATCCCTTACGAGCAGTACTTC. It codes for CASSGKQGIPYEQYF.

The V gene is TRBV6-1, the J gene TRBJ1-5, with D hard to call. With 4 bases removed from V and 0 bases from J, the gap between germline ends came to 13 bases. Germline loops: CDR1 MNHNS, CDR2 SASEGT. CDR3 length equals 16 residues. In DNA form, the CDR3 reads TGTGCCAGCAGTGGTGGAGGGTTTTATAGCAATCAGCCCCAGCATTTT. Protein: CASSGGGFYSNQPQHF.

The chain employs TRBV5-4 and TRBJ1-2, with 7 bases identical to TRBD1. CDR1 is SGHNT, CDR2 YYREEE, per germline (reference sequence). V shed 4 bases and J 7 bases; nucleotides not matched to a gene: 4. This CDR3 contains 12 residues. CDR3 sequence: CASSTDRVGYTF. CDR3 bases: TGTGCCAGCAGCACTGACAGGGTTGGCTACACCTTC.

The V gene is TRBV28, the J gene TRBJ1-5; D is uncertain. Trimming left V 3 bases short and J 11 bases short, with 11 bases between. The CDR3 loop spans 12 amino acids. CDR1 and CDR2 from the germline V gene are MDHEN and SYDVKM. The CDR3 DNA reads TGTGCCAGCAGTTTTAGTTGGGCAGCCCAGCATTTT. Translation gives CASSFSWAAQHF.

The chain links TRBV6-6 to TRBJ2-7; TRBD2 might be the D (6 bases). In germline, CDR1 is MNHNY, CDR2 SVGAGI (reference sequence). V lost 8 bases, J lost 3 bases, and 8 bases lay in between. This CDR3 contains 11 residues. CDR3 sequence (DNA): TGTGCCAGCGTCGGGAGCTACGAGCAGTACTTC. Residues: CASVGSYEQYF.

This clone was observed a handful of times. V usage is TRBV5-4 and J usage is TRBJ2-2; TRBD2 matches 10 bases. The germline V gene has CDR1 SGHNT and CDR2 YYREEE (reference sequence). The CDR3 extends over 15 amino acids. The ends lost 4 bases at V and 6 bases at J; junction bases unmatched: 6. The CDR3 bases are TGTGCCAGCAGCCGACAGCGGGAGGGTCCCGGGGAGCTGTTTTTT. Amino acid sequence: CASSRQREGPGELFF.

This chain joins TRBV30 and TRBJ2-3, with TRBD2 matching 13 bases. With 3 bases clipped from V and 2 bases from J, the junction kept 5 bases outside the gene matches. The CDR3 is 16 amino acids. Per germline, CDR1 GTSNPN and CDR2 SVGIG (reference sequence). The CDR3 protein is CAWRKGLAGSTDTQYF. The DNA for the CDR3 is TGTGCCTGGAGAAAGGGACTAGCGGGATCCACAGATACGCAGTATTTT.

CDR3 residues: CASSLPRSEAFF. The CDR3 nucleotides read TGTGCCAGCAGCCTACCCCGTTCTGAAGCTTTCTTT. The gene calls are TRBV7-8 and TRBJ1-1; D is undetermined. Per germline, CDR1 SGHVS and CDR2 FQNEAQ. The CDR3 runs 12 residues. Between the trimmed V and J ends, which lost 5 bases and 6 bases, there was a span of 10 bases.

This clone was counted once. The V call is TRBV19, the J call TRBJ1-2; D is possibly TRBD1 (6 bases). Germline V gene sequence: CDR1 LNHDA, CDR2 SQIVND (reference sequence). Between the trimmed V and J ends, which lost 8 bases and 3 bases, there was a span of 16 bases. The CDR3 is 14 residues long. For the CDR3, the DNA is TGTGCCAGTTCCCCCTCAGGGGCGGACTATGGCTACACCTTC. Translating it yields CASSPSGADYGYTF.

This chain joins TRBV2 and TRBJ2-2, with 7 bases matching TRBD1. This CDR3 is 16 amino acids long. The germline CDR1 and CDR2 sequences are SNHLY and FYNNEI. After removal of 1 base from V and 2 bases from J, the junction contained 4 bases not matched to a gene. Here the CDR3 DNA reads TGTGCCAGCAGTGAAGTCCACAGGGGAAACACCGGGGAGCTGTTTTTT. This sequence encodes CASSEVHRGNTGELFF.

J is TRBJ2-7 and V is TRBV2; the D is unclear. This CDR3 has 11 amino acids. Germline V gene data show CDR1 as SNHLY and CDR2 as FYNNEI. V was pared by 1 base and J by 7 bases, with 5 bases between. In nucleotides, the CDR3 is TGTGCCAGCAGTGAAGGGCAGGAGCAGTACTTC. Amino acid sequence: CASSEGQEQYF.

This chain uses TRBV7-9 with TRBJ2-1; D may be TRBD1 (5 bases). Between the trimmed V and J ends, which lost 0 bases and 10 bases, there was a span of 13 bases. This CDR3 has 14 residues. Looked up from germline, CDR1 is SEHNR and CDR2 is FQNEAQ (reference sequence). CDR3 sequence: CASSLARPGQEQFF. The CDR3 region has the DNA TGTGCCAGCAGCTTAGCGCGTCCAGGACAAGAGCAGTTCTTC.

This chain connects TRBV5-6 to TRBJ1-2; 8 bases fit TRBD1. Trimming took 2 bases from V and 11 from J; bases not matched to a gene: 2. CDR1 is SGHDT and CDR2 is YYEEEE in the germline V gene. The CDR3 extends over 11 amino acids. In DNA form, the CDR3 reads TGTGCCAGCAGCTTACAGGGGGTTTACACCTTC. This encodes CASSLQGVYTF.

In this sample, this clone turned up a few times. This chain links TRBV7-9 with TRBJ2-7; D possibly corresponds to TRBD2 (5 bases). The CDR3 spans 11 residues. Germline CDR1 is SEHNR and CDR2 is FQNEAQ (reference sequence). Trimming stripped 11 bases from V and 1 base from J, with 9 bases between. CDR3 nucleotide sequence: TGTGCCTCGGGGTTGTCCTACGAGCAGTACTTC. Residues: CASGLSYEQYF.

This sequence joins TRBV10-1 and TRBJ2-1; TRBD2 aligns across 9 bases. The CDR3 is 12 amino acids. Germline loops: CDR1 WNHNN, CDR2 SYGVQD (reference sequence). V lost 6 bases and J lost 11; bases outside the gene matches: 5. The CDR3 spells CASSPTSGKQFF. The CDR3 DNA sequence: TGCGCCAGCAGCCCGACTAGCGGCAAGCAGTTCTTC.

The CDR3: CAWSRDFYGYTF. The CDR3 nucleotides are TGTGCCTGGAGTCGGGATTTTTATGGCTACACCTTC. V is TRBV30 and J is TRBJ1-2; D gene ambiguous. The CDR3 extends over 12 amino acids. V was clipped by 2 bases and J by 5 bases, with 9 bases between them. Germline CDR1 reads GTSNPN; CDR2 reads SVGIG (reference sequence).

The chain joins TRBV25-1 to TRBJ2-3, with D possibly being TRBD2 (6 bases). The CDR3 contains 17 residues. Between the trimmed V and J ends, which lost 4 bases and 0 bases, there was a span of 17 bases. CDR1 is MGHDK, CDR2 SYGVNS, per germline. CDR3 bases: TGTGCCAGCAGTGGCCGGGACTCCTCCCTTAGCACAGATACGCAGTATTTT. It yields the protein CASSGRDSSLSTDTQYF.

This chain links TRBV5-4 with TRBJ1-4; 7 bases line up with TRBD1. V was pared by 3 bases and J by 8 bases, with 7 bases of the junction left unmatched. The CDR3 is 14 amino acids. Germline V gene data show CDR1 as SGHNT and CDR2 as YYREEE (reference sequence). This CDR3 is CASSSNVQGEKLFF. The CDR3 DNA reads TGTGCCAGCAGCTCCAACGTACAGGGGGAAAAACTGTTTTTT.

The gene calls are TRBV29-1 and TRBJ1-1, with D perhaps matching TRBD1 (5 bases). Germline loops: CDR1 SQVTM, CDR2 ANQGSEA. The CDR3 runs to 13 residues. The germline V and J ends were trimmed by 3 bases and 6 bases, with 14 bases remaining between them. The CDR3 DNA reads as TGCAGCGTTGATGTCCAGGGTAGGGCTGAAGCTTTCTTT. Its protein product is CSVDVQGRAEAFF.

The gene calls are TRBV5-4 and TRBJ1-1; 8 bases fit TRBD1. The CDR3 has 13 amino acids. V shed 4 bases and J 8 bases; nucleotides not matched to a gene: 7. Germline CDR1 and CDR2: SGHNT and YYREEE (reference sequence). The CDR3, as DNA: TGTGCCAGCAGCGCCGGGACAGGACGAGAAGCTTTCTTT. Translating it yields CASSAGTGREAFF. The full variable domain, in which reference TRBV5-4 and TRBJ1-1 provide the parts outside the CDR3, is ETGVTQSPTHLIKTRGQQVTLRCSSQSGHNTVSWYQQALGQGPQFIFQYYREEENGRGNFPPRFSGLQFPNYSSELNVNALELDDSALYLCASSAGTGREAFFGQGTRLTVV.

This chain links TRBV5-6 with TRBJ1-3, with D perhaps TRBD1 (6 bases). The germline V gene encodes CDR1 SGHDT and CDR2 YYEEEE. V shed 1 base and J shed 4 bases, with 18 bases lying between them. The CDR3 is 17 residues long. Here the CDR3 DNA reads TGTGCCAGCAGCTTGAATGGATTGGGGGCTCTGGGAAACACCATATATTTT. Translating gives CASSLNGLGALGNTIYF.

This clone was detected only a few times. V gene TRBV6-5 combines with J gene TRBJ1-1; D gene uncertain. Trimming shortened V by 6 bases and J by 0 bases, and 11 bases separated the two germline ends. CDR3 length: 14 amino acids. CDR1 is MNHEY and CDR2 is SVGAGI in the germline V gene. DNA of the CDR3: TGTGCCAGCAGAACGGGTGCGATGAACACTGAAGCTTTCTTT. This sequence encodes CASRTGAMNTEAFF.